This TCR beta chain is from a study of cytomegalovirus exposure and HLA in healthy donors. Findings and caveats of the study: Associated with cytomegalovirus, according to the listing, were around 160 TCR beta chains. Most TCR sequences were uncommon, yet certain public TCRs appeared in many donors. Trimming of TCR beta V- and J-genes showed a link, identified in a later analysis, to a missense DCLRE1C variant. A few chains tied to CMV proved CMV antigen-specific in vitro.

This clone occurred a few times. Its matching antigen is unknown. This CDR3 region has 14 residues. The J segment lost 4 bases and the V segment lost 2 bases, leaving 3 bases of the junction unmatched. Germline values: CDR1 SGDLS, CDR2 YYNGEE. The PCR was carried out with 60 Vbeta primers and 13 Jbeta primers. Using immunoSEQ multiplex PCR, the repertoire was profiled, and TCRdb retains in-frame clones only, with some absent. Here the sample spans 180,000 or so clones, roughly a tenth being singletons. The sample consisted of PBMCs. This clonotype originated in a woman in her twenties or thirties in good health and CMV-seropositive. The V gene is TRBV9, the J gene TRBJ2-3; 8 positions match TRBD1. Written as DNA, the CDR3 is TGTGCCAGCAGCGTTCTGACAGGGGCAGATACGCAGTATTTT. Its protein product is CASSVLTGADTQYF.